Reported below is one T cell receptor beta chain. The antigen it recognizes is unknown. Base quality data are lacking; no much larger clone is found one base away. RNA was extracted with the RNeasy kit and about 0.5 to 1 ug was reverse transcribed using random hexamers. The immunoSEQ multiplex PCR assay, covering 54 Vbeta and 13 Jbeta segments, was used to amplify TCR beta CDR3 regions. PCR amplification bias was corrected by using a synthetic template baseline for primer optimization and computational correction. On the study's bioinformatics: Reads were annotated to V, D and J genes per IMGT and analyzed with immunoSEQ Analyzer, keeping only productive sequences. Clonality was calculated as one minus the Shannon entropy normalized by log2 of the number of productive unique sequences. For each patient and control, public and private clones were evaluated among the 100 most prevalent clones. Clones were defined as Susac-specific if absent from the healthy and MS cohorts, from more than 900 published viral clones and from other ImmuneACCESS disease sequences. TCRdb ran its own pipeline on the public reads, namely fastp trimming at Q25 and MiXCR clone calling, and kept in-frame beta chains. CDR3 protein duplicates are merged, each entry listing the most common genes and DNA. The authors' filters were not applied to this entry. The sample table contains 150,000 to 200,000 distinct CDR3 sequences; only one count was recorded for roughly 95% of them. The top ten clonotypes cover 0.09% to 0.1% of the sample.

High-throughput TCR beta sequencing profiled peripheral blood CD8+ and CD4+ T cells from healthy donors, Susac syndrome patients and multiple sclerosis patients. The multiple sclerosis controls were treatment-naive patients who had stable or active relapsing-remitting disease and met the revised McDonald criteria. Bulk CD8+ and CD4+ T cells were purified magnetically by negative isolation, whereas CD8+ TEMRA cells were enriched by FACS. Blood was collected in EDTA tubes and processed within 24 hours, with PBMCs isolated through density gradient centrifugation. PBMCs intended for TCR sequencing were frozen in liquid nitrogen and were later thawed in a 37 degrees C water bath. The sorted or isolated CD4+, CD8+ and CD8+ TEMRA cells reached a purity of at least 90%. This entry is derived from a study of CD8 T cells in Susac syndrome (dated by TCRdb to between 2018 and 2021). For the wider study: Whether CD8+ T cell activation and differentiation in Susac syndrome was antigen driven was tested using repertoire sequencing. Points the paper makes about the study in general: The number of individuals in the TCR sequencing and HLA analysis was recognized as being relatively small.

CDR1 and CDR2 (SGHRS, YFSETQ) derive from the germline V gene. Cut back by 4 bases and 5 bases, the V and J ends lie 13 bases apart. The CDR3, from cysteine to phenylalanine, totals 13 residues. Solely the CDR3 DNA is kept, with 39 bases framed from the first base. The rearrangement joined TRBV5-1 to TRBJ2-7; TRBD1 is possibly the D segment (6 matching bases). Sequenced: CD4+ T cells from PBMCs. The TCR comes from a human donor with multiple sclerosis. The DNA reads as follows: TGCGCCAGCAGCACGGAACAGGGTGACGAGCAGTACTTC. Translated, it gives CASSTEQGDEQYF. With the rest looked up from the reference TRBV5-1 and TRBJ2-7 genes rather than sequenced, the full variable domain is KAGVTQTPRYLIKTRGQQVTLSCSPISGHRSVSWYQQTPGQGLQFLFEYFSETQRNKGNFPGRFSGRQFSNSRSEMNVSTLELGDSALYLCASSTEQGDEQYFGPGTRLTVT.